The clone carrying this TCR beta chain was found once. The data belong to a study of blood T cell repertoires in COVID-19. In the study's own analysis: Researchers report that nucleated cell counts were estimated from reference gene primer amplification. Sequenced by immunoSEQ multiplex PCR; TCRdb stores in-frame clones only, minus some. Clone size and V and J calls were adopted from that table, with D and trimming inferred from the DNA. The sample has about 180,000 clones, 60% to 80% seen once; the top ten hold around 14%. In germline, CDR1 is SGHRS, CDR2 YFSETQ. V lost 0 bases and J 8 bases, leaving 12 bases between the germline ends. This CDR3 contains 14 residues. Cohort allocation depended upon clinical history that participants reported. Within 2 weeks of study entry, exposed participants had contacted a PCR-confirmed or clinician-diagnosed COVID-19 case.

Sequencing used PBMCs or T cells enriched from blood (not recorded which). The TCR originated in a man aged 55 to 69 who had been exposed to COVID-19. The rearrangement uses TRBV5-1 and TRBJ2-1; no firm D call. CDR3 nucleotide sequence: TGCGCCAGCAGCTTGGTTGCTCGAGGTTATGAGCAGTTCTTC. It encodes CASSLVARGYEQFF. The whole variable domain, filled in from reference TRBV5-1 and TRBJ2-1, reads KAGVTQTPRYLIKTRGQQVTLSCSPISGHRSVSWYQQTPGQGLQFLFEYFSETQRNKGNFPGRFSGRQFSNSRSEMNVSTLELGDSALYLCASSLVARGYEQFFGPGTRLTVL.